These 29 T cell receptor beta chains originate from one sample sequenced in a study of blood T cell repertoires in COVID-19. Sequencing used immunoSEQ multiplex PCR; TCRdb keeps in-frame clones, though not all of them. The sample records roughly 100,000 clones, more than 80% being singletons. What was sequenced was peripheral blood. These receptors were obtained from an older woman with acute or convalescent COVID-19.

This clone has more than one count but fewer than ten. The chain couples TRBV7-9 to TRBJ2-7, with TRBD2 matching over 13 bases. This CDR3 has 15 amino acids. Germline CDR1 SEHNR, CDR2 FQNEAQ (reference sequence). Trimming took 5 bases from V and 2 from J; bases not matched to a gene: 3. The CDR3 DNA sequence: TGTGCCAGCAGCCACGGGACTAGCGGGACCTACGAGCAGTACTTC. Its translation: CASSHGTSGTYEQYF.

This chain joins TRBV10-1 and TRBJ2-7; a weak D match, TRBD2 (5 bases). CDR1 WNHNN and CDR2 SYGVQD come from the germline V gene (reference sequence). The CDR3 covers 15 residues. The ends were cut back, 1 base at V and 2 bases at J, with 12 bases in the middle. The CDR3 protein is CASSEWSSRAYEQYF. The CDR3 nucleotides read TGCGCCAGCAGTGAGTGGTCGTCGAGGGCCTACGAGCAGTACTTC.

This rearrangement joins TRBV5-5 to TRBJ1-5; a weak D match, TRBD1 (5 bases). The germline gives CDR1 SGHKS, CDR2 YYEKEE (reference sequence). Trimming took off 4 bases at V and 1 base at J, with 15 bases between the two ends. The CDR3 consists of 16 residues. CDR3 in DNA: TGTGCCAGCAGCCCAGCGGGGGGGAAGAGCAATCAGCCCCAGCATTTT. This encodes CASSPAGGKSNQPQHF. Complete variable domain (other parts from reference TRBV5-5 and TRBJ1-5): DAGVTQSPTHLIKTRGQQVTLRCSPISGHKSVSWYQQVLGQGPQFIFQYYEKEERGRGNFPDRFSARQFPNYSSELNVNALLLGDSALYLCASSPAGGKSNQPQHFGDGTRLSIL.

This sequence joins TRBV3-1 (or the pseudogene TRBV3-2) and TRBJ2-3; D may be TRBD1 (6 bases). With 0 bases removed from V and 2 bases from J, the gap between germline ends came to 15 bases. This CDR3 has 17 residues. Germline CDR1 reads LGHDT; CDR2 reads YNNKEL (reference sequence). DNA for the CDR3: TGTGCCAGCAGCCAAGATTCTCCGGGACACTTCACAGATACGCAGTATTTT. It translates to CASSQDSPGHFTDTQYF.

This chain connects TRBV3-1 (or the pseudogene TRBV3-2) to TRBJ1-1; D is possibly TRBD1 (6 bases). CDR1 is LGHDT and CDR2 is YNNKEL in the germline V gene (reference sequence). V lost 4 bases to trimming and J lost 0 bases, with 12 bases between them. CDR3 length equals 15 residues. The DNA for the CDR3 is TGTGCCAGCAGCCCCGGACAGCTCATGAACACTGAAGCTTTCTTT. It codes for CASSPGQLMNTEAFF.

This clone was seen once. The rearrangement joins TRBV29-1 to TRBJ1-2; D gene uncertain. CDR3 length: 12 amino acids. V lost 4 bases and J lost 0, with 6 bases in between. CDR1 is SQVTM and CDR2 is ANQGSEA in the germline V gene. CDR3 region: CSVGLANYGYTF. Here the CDR3 DNA reads TGCAGCGTTGGTTTAGCTAACTATGGCTACACCTTC.

The J gene is TRBJ1-2, the V gene TRBV2; 9 bases agree with TRBD1. V shed 5 bases and J 6 bases; nucleotides not matched to a gene: 10. This CDR3 has 15 residues. Germline loops: CDR1 SNHLY, CDR2 FYNNEI. The CDR3 protein is CASSRTGGRVHGYTF. CDR3 DNA sequence: TGTGCCAGCAGTAGAACAGGGGGCCGAGTGCATGGCTACACCTTC.

The chain is built from TRBV5-1 and TRBJ1-4, with unresolved D. Trimming left V 5 bases short and J 8 bases short, with 16 bases between. The V gene's germline CDR1 is SGHRS and CDR2 YFSETQ. The CDR3 sequence is 14 residues long. CDR3 DNA sequence: TGCGCCAGCAGGCCGACGGCAGGAGGCGAAAAACTGTTTTTT. Its translation: CASRPTAGGEKLFF.

This clone showed up just a few times. The chain couples TRBV12-3 or TRBV12-4 to TRBJ1-5, with no clear D. V lost 1 base, J lost 6 bases, and 4 bases lay in between. CDR3 length: 12 amino acids. This chain's CDR3 is CASSLGGQPQHF. For the CDR3, the DNA is TGTGCCAGCAGTTTAGGAGGTCAGCCCCAGCATTTT.

With respect to this clone: The identical CDR3 is also encoded by other nucleotide sequences in the sample. Written as DNA, the CDR3 is TGCGCCAGCAGCTTACCTGGTGGGCTCACCGGGGAGCTGTTTTTT. This codes for CASSLPGGLTGELFF. This chain uses TRBV5-1 with TRBJ2-2; D is undetermined. Per germline, CDR1 SGHRS and CDR2 YFSETQ. This CDR3 is built from 15 residues. V dropped 2 bases and J dropped 4 bases, with 12 bases sitting between them.

V usage is TRBV28 and J usage is TRBJ1-2, with 9 bases fitting TRBD1. The ends lost 4 bases at V and 4 bases at J; junction bases unmatched: 13. CDR1 MDHEN and CDR2 SYDVKM come from the germline V gene. The CDR3 runs to 17 residues. CDR3 sequence: CASSWGQGFVRGYGYTF. In DNA form, the CDR3 reads TGTGCCAGCAGTTGGGGACAGGGTTTCGTTCGTGGCTATGGCTACACCTTC.

The J gene is TRBJ2-2, the V gene TRBV5-1, with 7 bases fitting TRBD1. Germline CDR1 is SGHRS and CDR2 is YFSETQ. The CDR3 has 15 residues. V lost 4 bases and J lost 4; bases outside the gene matches: 7. The CDR3 reads CASSLRDSGTGELFF. Here the CDR3 DNA reads TGCGCCAGCAGCCTCCGGGACAGTGGCACCGGGGAGCTGTTTTTT.

V is TRBV12-3 or TRBV12-4 and J is TRBJ2-2; D gene uncertain. This CDR3 has 12 residues. The V and J ends lost 4 bases and 6 bases respectively, with 6 bases between them. The CDR3 here is CASSYRPGELFF. The DNA for the CDR3 is TGTGCCAGCAGTTATCGTCCCGGGGAGCTGTTTTTT.

The chain couples TRBV11-3 to TRBJ2-7; D might be TRBD2 (6 bases). CDR1 is SGHNT and CDR2 is YENEEA in the germline V gene. The V end was cut by 4 bases, the J end by 3 bases, with 13 bases between. This CDR3 region has 14 residues. The CDR3 is CASSSGGLDYEQYF. The CDR3 nucleotides are TGTGCCAGCAGCTCTGGGGGGTTAGACTACGAGCAGTACTTC.

V is TRBV7-8 and J is TRBJ2-3; 10 nucleotides match TRBD2. CDR1 is SGHVS, CDR2 FQNEAQ, per germline. Trimming took 1 base from V and 6 from J; bases not matched to a gene: 4. The CDR3 loop spans 15 amino acids. The CDR3 is CASSLGAGGPDTQYF. CDR3 coding DNA: TGTGCCAGCAGCTTAGGAGCGGGAGGGCCGGATACGCAGTATTTT.

This clone occurred a few times. V usage is TRBV19 and J usage is TRBJ1-5; unclear D gene. Deletions cut 3 bases from V and 6 bases from J, with 6 bases between. The CDR3 runs 12 residues. Germline CDR1 and CDR2: LNHDA and SQIVND (reference sequence). CDR3 sequence: CASSIAGQPQHF. The CDR3 DNA is TGTGCCAGTAGTATTGCGGGTCAGCCCCAGCATTTT.

To note about this clone: Other nucleotide sequences from this sample produce the same CDR3. J is TRBJ1-2 and V is TRBV20-1; D possibly corresponds to TRBD1 (5 bases). Germline loops: CDR1 DFQATT, CDR2 SNEGSKA (reference sequence). CDR3 length: 11 amino acids. Trimming took off 2 bases at V and 7 bases at J, with 8 bases between the two ends. The CDR3 region is CSARSGGGYTF. CDR3 sequence (DNA): TGCAGTGCTAGATCGGGGGGTGGCTACACCTTC.

The genes are TRBV4-2 and TRBJ2-5; 9 nucleotides line up with TRBD1. The CDR3 length is 14 residues. Germline V gives CDR1 LGHNA, CDR2 YNFKEQ. V trimming: 6 bases; J trimming: 5 bases; junction bases outside the gene matches: 7. The CDR3 is CASRPTGGSETQYF. For the CDR3, the DNA is TGTGCCAGCAGACCGACAGGGGGGTCGGAGACCCAGTACTTC.

Remarks on this clone: Different DNA sequences within this sample yield the same CDR3. V and J are TRBV6-2 or TRBV6-3 and TRBJ2-1, with TRBD2 matching 12 bases. The CDR3 length is 15 residues. J was trimmed by 4 bases and V by 4 bases; bases with no gene match: 2. Germline CDR1 and CDR2: MNHEY and SVGEGT. The CDR3: CASSLLAGGYNEQFF. CDR3 sequence (DNA): TGTGCCAGCAGTTTACTAGCGGGAGGTTACAATGAGCAGTTCTTC.

The rearrangement uses TRBV9 and TRBJ2-5; 7 bases fit TRBD1. The length of the CDR3 is 15 residues. CDR1 and CDR2 (germline): SGDLS, YYNGEE. The junction had 4 bases not matched to a gene; V was cut back by 1 base and J by 1 base. CDR3 bases: TGTGCCAGCAGCGTATTTGCAGGGGGCCAAGAGACCCAGTACTTC. This encodes CASSVFAGGQETQYF.

The rearrangement joins TRBV9 to TRBJ1-2; unclear D gene. This CDR3 spans 16 amino acids. Trimming took off 4 bases at V and 3 bases at J, with 19 bases between the two ends. Germline CDR1 reads SGDLS; CDR2 reads YYNGEE. CDR3 in amino acids: CASSPNPTTGYYGYTF. The CDR3 region has the DNA TGTGCCAGCAGCCCAAACCCTACGACGGGGTACTATGGCTACACCTTC.

The chain joins TRBV6-5 to TRBJ2-7; 7 bases are shared with TRBD1. V was pared by 2 bases and J by 3 bases, with 4 bases of the junction left unmatched. CDR1 and CDR2 from the germline V gene are MNHEY and SVGAGI. This CDR3 has 14 amino acids. The DNA of the CDR3 is TGTGCCAGCAGTTACGACCAGGGGGACTACGAGCAGTACTTC. It is translated as CASSYDQGDYEQYF.

The chain is built from TRBV7-9 and TRBJ1-1; D remains unclear. V gave up 1 base and J gave up 1 base, with 19 bases separating them. In germline, CDR1 is SEHNR, CDR2 FQNEAQ (reference sequence). CDR3 size: 18 residues. The CDR3 reads CASSLVPRQVRKNTEAFF. In DNA form, the CDR3 reads TGTGCCAGCAGCTTAGTCCCCAGACAAGTGCGAAAGAACACTGAAGCTTTCTTT. Full variable domain (remainder filled in from reference TRBV7-9 and TRBJ1-1): DTGVSQNPRHKITKRGQNVTFRCDPISEHNRLYWYRQTLGQGPEFLTYFQNEAQLEKSRLLSDRFSAERPKGSFSTLEIQRTEQGDSAMYLCASSLVPRQVRKNTEAFFGQGTRLTVV.

The rearrangement links TRBV29-1 to TRBJ1-4; D might be TRBD1 (5 bases). Germline V gene sequence: CDR1 SQVTM, CDR2 ANQGSEA. V gave up 0 bases and J gave up 7 bases, with 12 bases separating them. The CDR3 runs 14 residues. The chain's CDR3 is CSVEDARGGEKLFF. The CDR3 bases are TGCAGCGTTGAAGACGCGCGGGGCGGTGAAAAACTGTTTTTT. Combining the CDR3 with reference TRBV29-1 and TRBJ1-4 gives the whole variable domain SAVISQKPSRDICQRGTSLTIQCQVDSQVTMMFWYRQQPGQSLTLIATANQGSEATYESGFVIDKFPISRPNLTFSTLTVSNMSPEDSSIYLCSVEDARGGEKLFFGSGTQLSVL.

On this clone: The same CDR3 arises from other DNA sequences in this sample as well. The chain couples TRBV5-1 to TRBJ1-1, with 7 bases that match TRBD1. Trimming cost V 4 bases and J 1 base; bases outside gene matches: 4. The CDR3 spans 14 residues. Germline assignment: CDR1 SGHRS and CDR2 YFSETQ. The CDR3 reads CASSLRQGNTEAFF. In DNA form, the CDR3 reads TGCGCCAGCAGCCTTAGACAGGGGAACACTGAAGCTTTCTTT.

V is TRBV11-2 and J is TRBJ1-6; weak D call: TRBD1 (6 bases). Trimming stripped 8 bases from V and 8 bases from J, with 19 bases between. The germline V gene has CDR1 SGHAT and CDR2 FQNNGV. This CDR3 is built from 15 residues. CDR3 region: CASRLSGGAYSPLHF. The CDR3 DNA reads TGTGCCAGCCGTCTATCGGGGGGCGCATATTCACCCCTCCACTTT.

The rearrangement uses TRBV5-1 and TRBJ1-2, with D possibly being TRBD1 (6 bases). Germline lookup yields CDR1 SGHRS and CDR2 YFSETQ. This CDR3 comprises 12 residues. Trimming took off 5 bases at V and 4 bases at J, with 9 bases between the two ends. The CDR3 sequence: CASRAGAYGYTF. DNA for the CDR3: TGCGCCAGCAGGGCGGGGGCCTATGGCTACACCTTC.

The V call is TRBV2, the J call TRBJ1-5; 10 nucleotides match TRBD1. Germline V gives CDR1 SNHLY, CDR2 FYNNEI. CDR3 length: 15 amino acids. Trimming at V came to 8 bases and at J to 2 bases, leaving 6 bases not matched to a gene. CDR3 loop: CASEDRGIGNQPQHF. Here the CDR3 DNA reads TGTGCCAGCGAGGACAGGGGGATTGGCAATCAGCCCCAGCATTTT.

V is TRBV28 and J is TRBJ1-2; a weak D match, TRBD1 (6 bases). The CDR3 has 13 residues. Germline CDR1 is MDHEN and CDR2 is SYDVKM. Trimming pared 2 bases from V and 5 bases from J, leaving 9 bases between. As DNA, the CDR3 is TGTGCCAGCAGTTTAATACAGGGATATGGCTACACCTTC. It codes for CASSLIQGYGYTF.